This note documents a single TCR beta chain sequence. The CDR3 is made up of 12 amino acids. CDR1 is SEHNR, CDR2 FQNEAQ, per germline (reference sequence). Deletions cut 5 bases from V and 10 bases from J, with 14 bases between. These data come from a study of OX40 agonist ivuxolimab in advanced cancers. Assay used: immunoSEQ multiplex PCR; TCRdb lists only in-frame clones, some missing. This sample has 17,000 or so clones, with approximately 88% found just once. This receptor was identified in an adult with an advanced solid tumor such as melanoma, head and neck, liver or kidney cancer. The sequences come from CD4+ or CD8+ T cells sorted from blood, collected in a trial of the OX40 agonist ivuxolimab. The chain combines TRBV7-9 with TRBJ2-5; TRBD1 might be the D (6 bases). The CDR3: CASSPYQGIQYF. CDR3 sequence (DNA): TGTGCCAGCAGCCCGTACCAGGGGATCCAGTACTTC.